What follows are 20 T cell receptor beta chains derived from one specimen sequenced in a study of T-cell memory formation after mild COVID-19. TCRdb used MiXCR to reprocess the 5' RACE reads, holding one entry per CDR3 protein. The profile shows a few hundred thousand distinct CDR3 sequences, 20% to 25% of them singletons. Specimen: PBMCs or a T cell subset sorted from them (not recorded which). Receptor source: an adult woman who had mild COVID-19 (a few samples of this study predate the infection). Cell type and time point are not known.

The chain links TRBV14 to TRBJ2-1, with 7 bases fitting TRBD2. The V and J ends lost 3 bases and 0 bases, in that order; junction bases with no gene match: 5. Germline V gene lookup returns CDR1 SGHDN and CDR2 FVKESK. This CDR3 spans 16 amino acids. CDR3: CASSHPRTSSYNEQFF. The CDR3 bases are TGTGCCAGCAGCCACCCTAGGACTAGCTCCTACAATGAGCAGTTCTTC.

This clonotype appeared a few times. The CDR3 DNA sequence: TGCGCCAGCAGCCGCCGTCGGGATAACACTGAAGCTTTCTTT. This sequence encodes CASSRRRDNTEAFF. The rearrangement joins TRBV4-1 to TRBJ1-1; D not certain. The CDR3 is 14 residues long. Germline V gene data show CDR1 as MGHRA and CDR2 as YSYEKL. With 4 bases removed from V and 2 bases from J, the gap between germline ends came to 11 bases.

This clonotype was counted a few times. V is TRBV5-1 and J is TRBJ2-3; 7 bases map to TRBD2. The J segment lost 4 bases and the V segment lost 0 bases, leaving 20 bases of the junction unmatched. CDR1 SGHRS and CDR2 YFSETQ come from the germline V gene. The CDR3 consists of 20 residues. The CDR3 region is CASSLGLRASPGRFPDTQYF. The DNA for the CDR3 is TGCGCCAGCAGCTTGGGTCTCCGAGCCAGCCCCGGGAGGTTTCCAGATACGCAGTATTTT.

This clonotype appeared many times. This sequence joins TRBV7-2 and TRBJ2-7, with a possible D match to TRBD1 (7 bases). This CDR3 is 14 amino acids long. Germline loops: CDR1 SGHTA, CDR2 FQGNSA. The V end lost 4 bases, the J end lost 2 bases, and 12 bases lay between the germline ends. The CDR3 sequence: CASSWGDSTYEQYF. The CDR3 DNA follows: TGTGCCAGCAGCTGGGGGGACAGCACCTACGAGCAGTACTTC.

The chain couples TRBV23-1 to TRBJ2-1; no firm D call. TRBV23-1 has ORF status, its function being uncertain. The CDR3 has 15 residues. Trimming shortened V by 3 bases and J by 5 bases, and 14 bases separated the two germline ends. CDR3 residues: CASSHRAPQDNEQFF. CDR3 DNA sequence: TGCGCCAGCAGTCACCGCGCTCCTCAGGACAATGAGCAGTTCTTC.

V usage is TRBV5-6 and J usage is TRBJ2-6; D is uncertain. The CDR3 spans 17 residues. From germline, CDR1 is SGHDT and CDR2 YYEEEE. The germline V and J ends were trimmed by 1 base and 1 base, with 12 bases remaining between them. The DNA of the CDR3 is TGTGCCAGCAGCTTGTTTGCCGGTCCTTCTGGGGCCAACGTCCTGACTTTC. This encodes CASSLFAGPSGANVLTF.

CDR3 nucleotide sequence: TGTGCCAGCACCCCCCCTGGCCCCGGGGAGCTGTTTTTT. As protein: CASTPPGPGELFF. The V and J genes are TRBV12-3 or TRBV12-4 and TRBJ2-2; D not certain. The CDR3 spans 13 residues. The V end lost 7 bases, the J end lost 6 bases, and 12 bases lay between the germline ends.

This clonotype was observed a few times. The chain couples TRBV7-9 to TRBJ2-3, with 11 nucleotides matching TRBD1. V was clipped by 5 bases and J by 3 bases; unmatched bases: 7. This CDR3 is built from 16 residues. Germline lookup yields CDR1 SEHNR and CDR2 FQNEAQ (reference sequence). The DNA for the CDR3 is TGTGCCAGCAGCACTTGGACAGGGGGCATTACAGATACGCAGTATTTT. It specifies CASSTWTGGITDTQYF.

The chain joins TRBV7-7 to TRBJ2-1; D perhaps matches TRBD2 (6 bases). V was pared by 2 bases and J by 9 bases, with 17 bases between. Germline CDR1 is SSHAT and CDR2 is FNYEAQ (reference sequence). This CDR3 is 15 amino acids long. In DNA form, the CDR3 reads TGTGCCAGCAGCTTAACTGCGGGGAATTCTGGTGAGCAGTTCTTC. Translation gives CASSLTAGNSGEQFF.

This clonotype was counted between two and nine times. V gene TRBV6-6 combines with J gene TRBJ2-1, with D unclear. V gave up 8 bases and J gave up 8 bases, with 13 bases separating them. Per germline, CDR1 MNHNY and CDR2 SVGAGI (reference sequence). CDR3 length equals 12 residues. The CDR3 loop is CASWRSRDEQFF. The CDR3, as DNA: TGTGCCAGCTGGCGCAGTAGGGATGAGCAGTTCTTC.

This clonotype was seen at least ten times. This sequence joins TRBV3-1 and TRBJ2-7; D assignment may be TRBD1 or TRBD2 (5 bases each). Trimming took off 3 bases at V and 3 bases at J, with 9 bases between the two ends. The CDR3 sequence is 13 residues long. The germline V gene encodes CDR1 LGHDT and CDR2 YNNKEL (reference sequence). The CDR3 DNA sequence: TGTGCCAGCAGCCACCCAGGGAGCTACGAGCAGTACTTC. Its translation: CASSHPGSYEQYF.

V gene TRBV2 combines with J gene TRBJ2-3; D may be TRBD1 (5 bases). Trimming shortened V by 4 bases and J by 6 bases, and 11 bases separated the two germline ends. This CDR3 spans 13 amino acids. The germline V gene has CDR1 SNHLY and CDR2 FYNNEI. Here the CDR3 reads CASSALGADTQYF. CDR3 nucleotide sequence: TGTGCCAGCAGTGCTCTTGGGGCTGATACGCAGTATTTT.

This clonotype turned up a few times. This chain joins TRBV5-1 and TRBJ2-5; D gene ambiguous. CDR3 length equals 15 residues. V lost 5 bases to trimming and J lost 7 bases, with 21 bases between them. Germline V gene sequence: CDR1 SGHRS, CDR2 YFSETQ. CDR3 DNA sequence: TGCGCCAGCAGGCTACTCTCAAGCGTTGAGTGGACCCAGTACTTC. Amino acids: CASRLLSSVEWTQYF.

The chain joins TRBV27 to TRBJ2-5; TRBD2 aligns across 11 bases. The trim removed 4 bases at V and 10 bases at J, leaving 8 bases unmatched. Germline V gene sequence: CDR1 MNHEY, CDR2 SMNVEV (reference sequence). The CDR3 is 14 residues long. Here the CDR3 reads CASSSGTSGRDQYF. In DNA, the CDR3 is TGTGCCAGCAGTTCCGGGACTAGCGGAAGAGACCAGTACTTC.

CDR3 in DNA: TGCGCCAGCAAAGCTGTGGGGACAGGGGGCAATCAGCCCCAGCATTTT. Translated, it gives CASKAVGTGGNQPQHF. The chain links TRBV4-1 to TRBJ1-5, with 10 bases identical to TRBD1. This CDR3 is built from 16 residues. Germline CDR1 and CDR2: MGHRA and YSYEKL. V trimming: 7 bases; J trimming: 2 bases; junction bases outside the gene matches: 8.

The chain carries TRBV7-2 and TRBJ2-3; 8 nucleotides line up with TRBD2. This CDR3 comprises 19 residues. Germline V gene sequence: CDR1 SGHTA, CDR2 FQGNSA. V gave up 5 bases and J gave up 0 bases; unmatched junction bases: 16. Here the CDR3 reads CASSPRRFSGAFSTDTQYF. CDR3 in DNA: TGTGCCAGCAGCCCGAGGAGATTTAGCGGGGCCTTTAGCACAGATACGCAGTATTTT. The entire variable domain, with the rest obtained from reference TRBV7-2 and TRBJ2-3, is as follows: GAGVSQSPSNKVTEKGKDVELRCDPISGHTALYWYRQSLGQGLEFLIYFQGNSAPDKSGLPSDRFSAERTGGSVSTLTIQRTQQEDSAVYLCASSPRRFSGAFSTDTQYFGPGTRLTVL.

This clonotype came up a few times. DNA for the CDR3: TGTGCCAGCAGTGAATCTCACAGAAAGACAGATACGCAGTATTTT. This translates into CASSESHRKTDTQYF. The V gene is TRBV2, the J gene TRBJ2-3; D is undetermined. Trimming removed 2 bases from V and 3 bases from J, with 12 bases in between. CDR3 length: 15 residues. CDR1 and CDR2 from the germline V gene are SNHLY and FYNNEI.

This rearrangement joins TRBV4-3 to TRBJ2-1; TRBD2 matches at 8 bases. Trimming removed 2 bases from V and 9 bases from J; junction bases left unmatched: 9. From germline, CDR1 is LGHNA and CDR2 YSLEER. The CDR3 is made up of 15 amino acids. CDR3 DNA sequence: TGCGCCAGCAGCCAACAGCAGGCTAGCGGGTTTGAGCAGTTCTTC. Translating gives CASSQQQASGFEQFF.

This rearrangement joins TRBV12-3 or TRBV12-4 to TRBJ1-2; 12 positions agree with TRBD1. This CDR3 is built from 14 residues. J gave up 8 bases and V 4 bases, and 5 bases lay outside the gene matches. CDR3 nucleotide sequence: TGTGCCAGCAGTTCCAAGGGACAGGGGGCGGGCTACACCTTC. It is translated as CASSSKGQGAGYTF.

This clonotype was found a few times. The chain joins TRBV5-1 to TRBJ1-4, with 10 positions matching TRBD1. From germline, CDR1 is SGHRS and CDR2 YFSETQ. Trimming at V came to 0 bases and at J to 7 bases, leaving 6 bases not matched to a gene. The CDR3 totals 16 residues. CDR3 sequence (DNA): TGCGCCAGCAGCTTGGGACAGGGGGCGCGAGGTGAAAAACTGTTTTTT. The encoded protein is CASSLGQGARGEKLFF. Supplemented by reference TRBV5-1 and TRBJ1-4, the full variable domain reads KAGVTQTPRYLIKTRGQQVTLSCSPISGHRSVSWYQQTPGQGLQFLFEYFSETQRNKGNFPGRFSGRQFSNSRSEMNVSTLELGDSALYLCASSLGQGARGEKLFFGSGTQLSVL.